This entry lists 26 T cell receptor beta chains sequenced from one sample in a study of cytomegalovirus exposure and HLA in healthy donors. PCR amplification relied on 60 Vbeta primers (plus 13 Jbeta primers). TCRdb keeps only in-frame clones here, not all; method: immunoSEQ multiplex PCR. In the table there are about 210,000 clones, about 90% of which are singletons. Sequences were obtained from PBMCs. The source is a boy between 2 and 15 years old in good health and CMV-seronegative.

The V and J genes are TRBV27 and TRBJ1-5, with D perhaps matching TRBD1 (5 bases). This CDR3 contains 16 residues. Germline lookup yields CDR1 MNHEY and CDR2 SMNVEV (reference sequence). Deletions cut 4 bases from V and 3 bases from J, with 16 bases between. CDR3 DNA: TGTGCCAGCAGTTCCCTTCGCGACAGAGACAATCAGCCCCAGCATTTT. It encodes CASSSLRDRDNQPQHF.

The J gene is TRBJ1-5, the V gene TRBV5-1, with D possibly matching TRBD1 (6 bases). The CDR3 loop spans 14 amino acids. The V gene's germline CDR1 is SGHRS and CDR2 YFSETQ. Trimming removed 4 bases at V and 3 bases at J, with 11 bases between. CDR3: CASSEGQPNQPQHF. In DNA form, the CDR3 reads TGCGCCAGCAGCGAGGGACAACCCAATCAGCCCCAGCATTTT.

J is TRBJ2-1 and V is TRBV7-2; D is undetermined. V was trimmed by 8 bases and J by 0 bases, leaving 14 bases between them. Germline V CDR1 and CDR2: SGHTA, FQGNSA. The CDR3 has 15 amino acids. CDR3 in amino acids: CASFNGPSSYNEQFF. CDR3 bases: TGTGCCAGCTTCAATGGGCCGAGCTCCTACAATGAGCAGTTCTTC. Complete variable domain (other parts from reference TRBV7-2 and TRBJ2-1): GAGVSQSPSNKVTEKGKDVELRCDPISGHTALYWYRQSLGQGLEFLIYFQGNSAPDKSGLPSDRFSAERTGGSVSTLTIQRTQQEDSAVYLCASFNGPSSYNEQFFGPGTRLTVL.

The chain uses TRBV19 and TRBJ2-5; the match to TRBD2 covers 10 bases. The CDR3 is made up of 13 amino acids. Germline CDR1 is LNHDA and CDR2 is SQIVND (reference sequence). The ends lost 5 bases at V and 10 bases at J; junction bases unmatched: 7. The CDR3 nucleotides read TGTGCCAGTAGTGGGACTAGCGAGTCGGGCCAGTACTTC. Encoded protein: CASSGTSESGQYF.

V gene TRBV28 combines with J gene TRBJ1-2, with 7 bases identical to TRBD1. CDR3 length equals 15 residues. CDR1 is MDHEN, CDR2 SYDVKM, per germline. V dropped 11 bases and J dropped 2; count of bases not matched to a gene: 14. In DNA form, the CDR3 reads TGTGCCGGCTGCCCACCCTCGACAGGGAACTATGGCTACACCTTC. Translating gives CAGCPPSTGNYGYTF.

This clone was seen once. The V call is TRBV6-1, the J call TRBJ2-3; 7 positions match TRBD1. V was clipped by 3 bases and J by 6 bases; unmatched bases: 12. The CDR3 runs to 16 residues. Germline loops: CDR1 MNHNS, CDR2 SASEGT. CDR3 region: CASSDLRGNMGDTQYF. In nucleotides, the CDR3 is TGTGCCAGCAGTGACCTCAGGGGGAATATGGGGGATACGCAGTATTTT.

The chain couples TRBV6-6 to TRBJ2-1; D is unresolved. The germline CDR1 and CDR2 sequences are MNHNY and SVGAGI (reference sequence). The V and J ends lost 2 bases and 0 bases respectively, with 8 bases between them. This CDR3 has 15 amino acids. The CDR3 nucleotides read TGTGCCAGCAGTTACGGGTCAGGCTCCTACAATGAGCAGTTCTTC. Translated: CASSYGSGSYNEQFF.

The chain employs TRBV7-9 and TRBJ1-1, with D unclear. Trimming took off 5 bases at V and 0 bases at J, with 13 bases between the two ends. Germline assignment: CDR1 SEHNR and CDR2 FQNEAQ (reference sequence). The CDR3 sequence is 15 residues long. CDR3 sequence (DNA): TGTGCCAGCAGCCCCTATGGAGGGTTGAACACTGAAGCTTTCTTT. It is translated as CASSPYGGLNTEAFF.

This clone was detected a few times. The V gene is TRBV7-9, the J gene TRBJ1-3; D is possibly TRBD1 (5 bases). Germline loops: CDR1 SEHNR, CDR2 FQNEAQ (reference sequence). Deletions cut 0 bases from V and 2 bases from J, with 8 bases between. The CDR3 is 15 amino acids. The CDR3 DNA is TGTGCCAGCAGCTTAGCCCAGGGAACTGGAAACACCATATATTTT. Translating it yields CASSLAQGTGNTIYF.

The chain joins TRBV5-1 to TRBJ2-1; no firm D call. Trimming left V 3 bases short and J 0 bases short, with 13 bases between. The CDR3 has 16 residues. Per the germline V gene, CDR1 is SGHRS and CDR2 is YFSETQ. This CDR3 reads CASSYFDTSSYNEQFF. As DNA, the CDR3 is TGCGCCAGCAGCTATTTTGACACGAGCTCCTACAATGAGCAGTTCTTC.

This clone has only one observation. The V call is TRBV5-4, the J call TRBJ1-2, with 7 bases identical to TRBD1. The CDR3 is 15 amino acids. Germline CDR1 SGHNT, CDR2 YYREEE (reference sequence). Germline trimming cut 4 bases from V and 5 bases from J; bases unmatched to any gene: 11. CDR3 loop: CASSGRDRQPYGYTF. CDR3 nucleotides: TGTGCCAGCAGCGGGCGGGACAGACAGCCATATGGCTACACCTTC.

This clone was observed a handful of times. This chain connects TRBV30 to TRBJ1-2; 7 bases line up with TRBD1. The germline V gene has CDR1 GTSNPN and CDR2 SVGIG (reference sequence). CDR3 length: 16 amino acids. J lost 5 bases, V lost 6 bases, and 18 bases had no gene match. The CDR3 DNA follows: TGTGCCTGCCCCGGGGCAGGGGGAGCAGTGGGGTATGGCTACACCTTC. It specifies CACPGAGGAVGYGYTF. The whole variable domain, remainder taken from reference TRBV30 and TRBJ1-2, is SQTIHQWPATLVQPVGSPLSLECTVEGTSNPNLYWYRQAAGRGLQLLFYSVGIGQISSEVPQNLSASRPQDRQFILSSKKLLLSDSGFYLCACPGAGGAVGYGYTFGSGTRLTVV.

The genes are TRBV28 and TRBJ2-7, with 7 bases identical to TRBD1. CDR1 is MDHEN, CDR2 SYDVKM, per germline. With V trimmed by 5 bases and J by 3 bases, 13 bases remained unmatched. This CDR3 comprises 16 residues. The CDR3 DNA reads TGTGCCAGCAGTCCCCGGCGACAGGGAGTCGGCTACGAGCAGTACTTC. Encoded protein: CASSPRRQGVGYEQYF.

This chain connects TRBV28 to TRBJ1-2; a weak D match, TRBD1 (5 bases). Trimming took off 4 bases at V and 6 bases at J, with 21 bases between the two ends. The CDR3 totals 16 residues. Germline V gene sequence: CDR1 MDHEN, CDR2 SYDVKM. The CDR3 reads CASSSAFGRGADGYTF. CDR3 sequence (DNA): TGTGCCAGCAGTTCGGCCTTTGGGAGGGGCGCGGATGGCTACACCTTC.

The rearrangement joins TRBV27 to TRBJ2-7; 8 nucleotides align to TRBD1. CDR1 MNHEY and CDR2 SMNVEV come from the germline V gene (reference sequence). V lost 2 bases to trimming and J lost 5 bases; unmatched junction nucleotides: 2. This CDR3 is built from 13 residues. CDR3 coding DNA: TGTGCCAGCAGTTTAGGACAGGGAGACGAGCAGTACTTC. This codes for CASSLGQGDEQYF.

CDR3 sequence: CASSPGQRYGYTF. The CDR3 DNA reads as TGTGCCAGCAGCCCGGGACAGCGCTATGGCTACACCTTC. This chain joins TRBV6-5 and TRBJ1-2; 7 positions agree with TRBD1. Germline lookup yields CDR1 MNHEY and CDR2 SVGAGI. The CDR3 consists of 13 residues. Trimming cost V 6 bases and J 4 bases; bases outside gene matches: 5.

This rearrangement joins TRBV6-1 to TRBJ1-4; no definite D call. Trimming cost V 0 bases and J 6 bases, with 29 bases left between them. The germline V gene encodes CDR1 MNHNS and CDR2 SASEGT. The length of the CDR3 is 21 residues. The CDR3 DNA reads TGTGCCAGCAGTGAAGCTCGCGAGACATTCTCCTTACGGCAAATTGATGAAAAACTGTTTTTT. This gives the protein CASSEARETFSLRQIDEKLFF.

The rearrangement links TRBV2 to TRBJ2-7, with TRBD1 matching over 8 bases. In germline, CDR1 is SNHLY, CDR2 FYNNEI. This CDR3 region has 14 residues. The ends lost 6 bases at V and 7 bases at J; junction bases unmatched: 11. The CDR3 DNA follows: TGTGCCAGCAGCGAGGCCAGGGGGCTTGGAGAGCAGTACTTC. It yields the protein CASSEARGLGEQYF.

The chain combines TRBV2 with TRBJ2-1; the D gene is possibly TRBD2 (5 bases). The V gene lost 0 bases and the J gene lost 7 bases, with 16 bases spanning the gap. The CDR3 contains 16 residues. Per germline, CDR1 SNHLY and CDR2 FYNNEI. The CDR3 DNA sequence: TGTGCCAGCAGTGAAGCGTCGGGGTGGACCCGTAATGAGCAGTTCTTC. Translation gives CASSEASGWTRNEQFF. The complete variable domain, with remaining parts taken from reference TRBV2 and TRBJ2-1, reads EPEVTQTPSHQVTQMGQEVILRCVPISNHLYFYWYRQILGQKVEFLVSFYNNEISEKSEIFDDQFSVERPDGSNFTLKIRSTKLEDSAMYFCASSEASGWTRNEQFFGPGTRLTVL.

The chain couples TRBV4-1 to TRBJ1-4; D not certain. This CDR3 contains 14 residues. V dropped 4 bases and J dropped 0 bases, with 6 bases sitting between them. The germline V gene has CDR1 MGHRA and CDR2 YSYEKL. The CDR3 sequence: CASSRAATNEKLFF. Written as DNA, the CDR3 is TGCGCCAGCAGCCGCGCGGCAACTAATGAAAAACTGTTTTTT.

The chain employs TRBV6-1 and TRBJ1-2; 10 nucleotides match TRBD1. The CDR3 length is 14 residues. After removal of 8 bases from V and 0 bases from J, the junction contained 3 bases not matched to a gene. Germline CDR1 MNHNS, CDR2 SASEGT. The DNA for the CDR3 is TGTGCCAGCGGTGGGACAGGGGCTAACTATGGCTACACCTTC. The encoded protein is CASGGTGANYGYTF.

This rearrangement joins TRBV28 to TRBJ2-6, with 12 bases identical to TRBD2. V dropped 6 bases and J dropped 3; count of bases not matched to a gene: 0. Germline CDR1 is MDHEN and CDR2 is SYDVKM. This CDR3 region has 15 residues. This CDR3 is CASRLAGGGANVLTF. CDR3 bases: TGTGCCAGCAGACTAGCGGGAGGTGGGGCCAACGTCCTGACTTTC.

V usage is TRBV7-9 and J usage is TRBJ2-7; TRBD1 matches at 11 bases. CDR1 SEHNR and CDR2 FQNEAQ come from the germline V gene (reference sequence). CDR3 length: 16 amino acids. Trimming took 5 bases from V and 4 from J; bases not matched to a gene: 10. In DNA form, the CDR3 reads TGTGCCAGCAGCCTCTACCCGGACAGGGGGCCTTACGAGCAGTACTTC. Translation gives CASSLYPDRGPYEQYF.

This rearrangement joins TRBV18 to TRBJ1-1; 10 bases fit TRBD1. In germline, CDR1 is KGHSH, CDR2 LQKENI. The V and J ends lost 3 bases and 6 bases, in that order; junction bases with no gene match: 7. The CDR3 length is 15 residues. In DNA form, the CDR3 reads TGTGCCAGCTCACCCCCAGGACAGGGGGGGTCTGAAGCTTTCTTT. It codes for CASSPPGQGGSEAFF.

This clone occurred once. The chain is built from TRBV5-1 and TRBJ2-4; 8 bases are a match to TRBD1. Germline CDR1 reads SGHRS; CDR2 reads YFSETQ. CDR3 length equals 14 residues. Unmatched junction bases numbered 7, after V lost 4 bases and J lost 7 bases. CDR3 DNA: TGCGCCAGCAGCCCGGGACAGGATTCGAACATTCAGTACTTC. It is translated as CASSPGQDSNIQYF.

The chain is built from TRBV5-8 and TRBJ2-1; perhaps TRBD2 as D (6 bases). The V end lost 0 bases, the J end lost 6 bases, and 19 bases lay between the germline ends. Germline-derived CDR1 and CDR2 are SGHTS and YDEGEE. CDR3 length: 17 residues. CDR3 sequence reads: CASSLVVVPTGGNEQFF. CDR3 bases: TGTGCCAGCAGCTTGGTCGTGGTCCCCACCGGGGGCAATGAGCAGTTCTTC.